This TCR beta chain was identified in a study of early T cells in non-severe SARS-CoV-2 infection. Across the whole study: Sequenced bulk RNA came from whole blood that was unsorted, and chains were unpaired. Notes on the study in general: VDJdb matching, biased toward anti-spike CD8 responses, missed private and CD4 specificities.

A note on this clonotype: As yet, its antigen is unknown.

Germline lookup yields CDR1 MNHNS and CDR2 SASEGT. Trimming at V came to 4 bases and at J to 4 bases, leaving 1 base not matched to a gene. The CDR3 is 13 amino acids. A single record per CDR3 protein comes from TCRdb applying MiXCR to the 5' RACE reads. The sample contains approximately 50,000 distinct CDR3 sequences, approximately 8% of which appear only once. The sequenced sample consisted of whole blood. The V call is TRBV6-1, the J call TRBJ1-5; 7 bases agree with TRBD1. This receptor was taken from an adult who was a healthcare worker with PCR-confirmed SARS-CoV-2 infection or an uninfected control (not recorded which). The CDR3 reads CASSGGQNQPQHF. The CDR3 DNA is TGTGCCAGCAGTGGGGGACAGAATCAGCCCCAGCATTTT.